This T cell receptor beta chain is from a study of T-cell reconstitution after alpha-beta-depleted transplantation in children. This clonotype has a count of ten or more. Construction of the TCRbeta library involved unique molecular identifiers. Via MiXCR, TCRdb re-called the PCR reads, giving one row per CDR3 protein. The table includes around 340,000 distinct CDR3 sequences, about an eighth detected once. From germline, CDR1 is SGHKS and CDR2 YYEKEE (reference sequence). This CDR3 spans 17 amino acids. V gave up 3 bases and J gave up 6 bases, with 23 bases separating them. This sequence was found in a human donor who donated a stem cell graft to a child with Fanconi anemia. Here the sequenced sample was PBMCs, taken from the stem cell graft. The V and J genes are TRBV5-5 and TRBJ2-3, with D perhaps given as TRBD1 or TRBD2 (7 bases each). The CDR3: CASSWGGTALSKDTQYF. CDR3 bases: TGTGCCAGCAGCTGGGGAGGGACAGCCCTTTCAAAGGATACGCAGTATTTT.